Shown below are 19 T cell receptor beta chains from a single sample sequenced in a study of blood T cell repertoires in COVID-19. Generated by immunoSEQ multiplex PCR, the TCRdb table keeps only in-frame clones and is missing some. The repertoire consists of 350,000 to 500,000 clones, with about 88% occurring once and the leading ten covering 1.4%. Sequencing was performed on PBMCs or T cells enriched from blood (not recorded which). All receptors derive from a young woman who had been exposed to COVID-19.

The gene calls are TRBV29-1 and TRBJ2-7; TRBD2 matches at 14 bases. The germline CDR1 and CDR2 sequences are SQVTM and ANQGSEA. V was pared by 6 bases and J by 7 bases, with 11 bases of the junction left unmatched. The CDR3 covers 15 residues. The CDR3 is CSVPTGLAGVGEQYF. The CDR3 DNA sequence: TGCAGCGTGCCTACGGGACTAGCGGGAGTGGGGGAGCAGTACTTC.

The chain recombines TRBV3-1 (or the pseudogene TRBV3-2) with TRBJ2-5; maybe TRBD2 (5 bases). There are 16 residues in the CDR3. V lost 4 bases and J lost 1, with 16 bases in between. Germline V gene lookup returns CDR1 LGHDT and CDR2 YNNKEL (reference sequence). CDR3 amino acids: CASSLPRGQVQETQYF. In DNA form, the CDR3 reads TGTGCCAGCAGCCTGCCTCGAGGGCAAGTCCAAGAGACCCAGTACTTC.

In this sample, this clone turned up once. This chain uses TRBV5-5 with TRBJ2-3; no reliable D call. Germline V gene lookup returns CDR1 SGHKS and CDR2 YYEKEE (reference sequence). The V end lost 4 bases, the J end lost 5 bases, and 8 bases lay between the germline ends. The CDR3 has 12 residues. The CDR3 spells CASSLGLDTQYF. CDR3 nucleotide sequence: TGTGCCAGCAGCCTCGGGTTAGATACGCAGTATTTT.

The CDR3 nucleotides are TGTGCCAGCAGTTTATACGCGGGGGGCACCACCGAGCAGTACTTC. Encoded protein: CASSLYAGGTTEQYF. The chain uses TRBV28 and TRBJ2-7, with 8 bases fitting TRBD2. The junction had 8 bases not matched to a gene; V was cut back by 1 base and J by 6 bases. The CDR3 sequence is 15 residues long. The V gene's germline CDR1 is MDHEN and CDR2 SYDVKM.

This chain connects TRBV11-2 to TRBJ2-7; TRBD2 aligns across 10 bases. The V segment lost 2 bases and the J segment 1 base; nucleotides outside the gene matches: 8. The CDR3 loop spans 17 amino acids. Germline lookup yields CDR1 SGHAT and CDR2 FQNNGV. CDR3 in DNA: TGTGCCAGCAGCTTAAACGGCGGGACTAGCGTTTCCTACGAGCAGTACTTC. The encoded protein is CASSLNGGTSVSYEQYF.

This clone was seen only a few times. The J gene is TRBJ1-6, the V gene TRBV28, with D unclear. The CDR3 sequence is 15 residues long. V shed 8 bases and J shed 1 base, with 12 bases lying between them. The germline CDR1 and CDR2 sequences are MDHEN and SYDVKM. This chain's CDR3 is CASDEGGSYNSPLHF. The DNA of the CDR3 is TGTGCCAGCGATGAGGGAGGATCCTATAATTCACCCCTCCACTTT.

V gene TRBV7-9 combines with J gene TRBJ2-1, with D possibly matching TRBD2 (6 bases). This CDR3 has 14 amino acids. Germline CDR1 reads SEHNR; CDR2 reads FQNEAQ (reference sequence). V lost 5 bases and J 10 bases, leaving 18 bases between the germline ends. CDR3 in DNA: TGTGCCAGCAGCGATACTACGACTAGTTCCGAGCAGTTCTTC. Its protein is CASSDTTTSSEQFF.

This rearrangement joins TRBV6-5 to TRBJ1-2; D gene uncertain. V was cut by 6 bases and J by 4 bases, with 12 bases left in between. The CDR3 has 13 amino acids. CDR1 is MNHEY and CDR2 is SVGAGI in the germline V gene. The CDR3 DNA is TGTGCCAGCAGCCGAGGAGTGATCTATGGCTACACCTTC. Translation: CASSRGVIYGYTF.

The rearrangement uses TRBV2 and TRBJ2-7; tentatively, D is TRBD1 (6 bases). The CDR3 has 15 amino acids. Germline values: CDR1 SNHLY, CDR2 FYNNEI. V dropped 8 bases and J dropped 1 base, with 18 bases sitting between them. The CDR3 protein is CASPKGQQLSYEQYF. The CDR3 region has the DNA TGTGCCAGCCCCAAAGGACAGCAATTATCCTACGAGCAGTACTTC.

The chain combines TRBV18 with TRBJ1-5, with 10 bases identical to TRBD1. V shed 3 bases and J 1 base; nucleotides not matched to a gene: 3. The CDR3 runs to 16 residues. Germline values: CDR1 KGHSH, CDR2 LQKENI. CDR3 in DNA: TGTGCCAGCTCACCCCGGGACAGGGGAAGCAATCAGCCCCAGCATTTT. This sequence encodes CASSPRDRGSNQPQHF.

This chain uses TRBV7-7 with TRBJ2-2; 10 bases fit TRBD1. The junction had 12 bases not matched to a gene; V was cut back by 6 bases and J by 8 bases. Germline values: CDR1 SSHAT, CDR2 FNYEAQ (reference sequence). CDR3 size: 16 residues. CDR3 nucleotide sequence: TGTGCCAGCAGTCCTGGACAGGGGGTCCGCTTAGGGGAGCTGTTTTTT. Its protein product is CASSPGQGVRLGELFF.

The rearrangement links TRBV5-1 to TRBJ1-2; the match to TRBD1 covers 8 bases. The V gene's germline CDR1 is SGHRS and CDR2 YFSETQ. The CDR3 runs 13 residues. J lost 3 bases, V lost 2 bases, and 0 bases had no gene match. The CDR3 nucleotides read TGCGCCAGCAGCTTACAGGGGGACTATGGCTACACCTTC. Amino acids: CASSLQGDYGYTF.

The chain couples TRBV27 to TRBJ1-2, with 12 bases aligning to TRBD1. The CDR3 has 17 residues. Germline CDR1 reads MNHEY; CDR2 reads SMNVEV (reference sequence). The trim removed 5 bases at V and 4 bases at J, leaving 11 bases unmatched. CDR3 coding DNA: TGTGCCAGCAGTCCCCAGGGACAGGGGGCGAGGAGCTATGGCTACACCTTC. Protein product: CASSPQGQGARSYGYTF.

V is TRBV19 and J is TRBJ1-5; no clear D. CDR1 LNHDA and CDR2 SQIVND come from the germline V gene (reference sequence). CDR3 size: 13 residues. V was clipped by 7 bases and J by 6 bases, with 13 bases between them. CDR3 amino acids: CASTDGGSQPQHF. The CDR3 region has the DNA TGTGCCAGTACTGACGGAGGTAGTCAGCCCCAGCATTTT.

This rearrangement joins TRBV18 to TRBJ1-1, with a weak D call TRBD1 (5 bases). Trimming removed 9 bases from V and 1 base from J, with 18 bases in between. This CDR3 spans 15 amino acids. CDR1 is KGHSH and CDR2 is LQKENI in the germline V gene. CDR3 in DNA: TGTGCCAGTCTAAGTGTCAGGGCGGAGAACACTGAAGCTTTCTTT. The encoded protein is CASLSVRAENTEAFF.

The V and J genes are TRBV3-1 (or the pseudogene TRBV3-2) and TRBJ1-4; 11 bases align to TRBD1. With 4 bases clipped from V and 7 bases from J, the junction kept 5 bases outside the gene matches. The germline V gene has CDR1 LGHDT and CDR2 YNNKEL (reference sequence). The CDR3 is 15 amino acids. The CDR3: CASSLRTGGGEKLFF. The CDR3 nucleotides are TGTGCCAGCAGCCTACGGACAGGGGGCGGTGAAAAACTGTTTTTT.

The gene calls are TRBV7-3 and TRBJ2-5; 11 bases match TRBD2. CDR3 length equals 15 residues. Germline values: CDR1 SGHTA, CDR2 FQGTGA. Losses at the gene ends were 2 bases for V and 2 bases for J; bases not matched to a gene: 1. The CDR3 bases are TGTGCCAGCAGCTTACTAGCGGGGGGACAAGAGACCCAGTACTTC. It is translated as CASSLLAGGQETQYF.

The chain links TRBV4-1 to TRBJ2-3, with no clear D. CDR1 MGHRA and CDR2 YSYEKL come from the germline V gene. The CDR3 is 15 amino acids. The ends were cut back, 5 bases at V and 0 bases at J, with 12 bases in the middle. Here the CDR3 DNA reads TGCGCCAGCAGCTCCCGGCAGGCTAGCACAGATACGCAGTATTTT. Its translation is CASSSRQASTDTQYF.

Only one count was recorded for this clone. The chain couples TRBV11-2 to TRBJ2-1, with D perhaps TRBD2 (5 bases). This CDR3 spans 13 amino acids. From germline, CDR1 is SGHAT and CDR2 FQNNGV. With 5 bases removed from V and 10 bases from J, the gap between germline ends came to 15 bases. CDR3 in DNA: TGTGCCAGCAGCCTTAGGCTAGCTGGCGAGCAGTTCTTC. Protein sequence: CASSLRLAGEQFF.